These T cell receptor beta chains were read from a single sample in a study of T cell responses to AZD1222 COVID-19 vaccine. Assay: immunoSEQ multiplex PCR; the TCRdb copy retains only in-frame clones and omits some. In the table there are some 140,000 clones, about 91% of which are singletons. This specimen consisted of peripheral blood, obtained on day 0 of AZD1222 vaccination. All receptors derive from an adult in good health. Both conserved end residues are part of each CDR3. The D gene is left open where the match is weak. Clone size, where shown, is once, few, many, or a class for clones that have expanded.

CDR3nt	CDR3aa	len	d_gene	v_gene	abundance	j_gene
TGTGCCAGCAGCATTACTTCCAGGGGGGAAGAGACCCAGTACTTC	CASSITSRGEETQYF	15	.	TRBV6-2/TRBV6-3	.	TRBJ2-5
TGTGCCAGCAGCGTCCAACCGGGACAACCAAACTATGGCTACACCTTC	CASSVQPGQPNYGYTF	16	.	TRBV9	.	TRBJ1-2
TGTGCCAGCAGTTCATCAACAGGGGCGGCTAATGAAAAACTGTTTTTT	CASSSSTGAANEKLFF	16	TRBD1	TRBV28	.	TRBJ1-4
TGTGCCAGCAGTCCCCCAGGGGGCAAGTATGAGCAGTTCTTC	CASSPPGGKYEQFF	14	TRBD1	TRBV6-5	few	TRBJ2-1
TGCGCCAGCAGCACGACAGTCTCCTATCATGGCTACACCTTC	CASSTTVSYHGYTF	14	.	TRBV5-1	.	TRBJ1-2
TGTGCCAGCAGCGGAGGGACTACTCAGCCCCAGCATTTT	CASSGGTTQPQHF	13	.	TRBV5-4	few	TRBJ1-5
TGTGCCAGCAGCTTGGGACAGGGATCACCTCACTATGGCTACACCTTC	CASSLGQGSPHYGYTF	16	TRBD1	TRBV5-4	.	TRBJ1-2
TGTGCCAGCAGTTTACAGTCTACGAGGGGGGAGCTGTTTTTT	CASSLQSTRGELFF	14	.	TRBV28	.	TRBJ2-2
TGTGCCAGCAGCCCAACCGCGACAGGGGGCGGAGAGACCCAGTACTTC	CASSPTATGGGETQYF	16	TRBD1	TRBV7-8	.	TRBJ2-5
TGTGCCAGCTCACCTTCGGGGGATGTCAATCAGCCCCAGCATTTT	CASSPSGDVNQPQHF	15	.	TRBV18	.	TRBJ1-5
TGCGCCAGCAGGACCCGACAAATGAACACTGAAGCTTTCTTT	CASRTRQMNTEAFF	14	.	TRBV5-1	.	TRBJ1-1
TGTGCCAGCTCCGGGGGGTACACTGAAGCTTTCTTT	CASSGGYTEAFF	12	.	TRBV28	.	TRBJ1-1
TGTGCCAGTAGTATTCGGGGACTGACTGGAAACACCATATATTTT	CASSIRGLTGNTIYF	15	.	TRBV19	.	TRBJ1-3
TGTGCCAGCAGTGACTGGGGGCCGAGCTCCTACAATGAGCAGTTCTTC	CASSDWGPSSYNEQFF	16	.	TRBV2	.	TRBJ2-1
TGTGCCAGCAGGGCGACAGGGGGAGGAAACACCATATATTTT	CASRATGGGNTIYF	14	TRBD1	TRBV2	.	TRBJ1-3
TGCGCCAGCAGCCTCCTTCCCCTCAGGCGGGGGGATGAGCAGTTCTTC	CASSLLPLRRGDEQFF	16	TRBD2	TRBV4-1	.	TRBJ2-1
TGTGCCAGCTCACCACCCGGCGGGGTCCGGGGATCCTATGGCTACACCTTC	CASSPPGGVRGSYGYTF	17	.	TRBV18	.	TRBJ1-2
TGTGCCAGCAGTTTAGGCCCCGGCAATCAGCCCCAGCATTTT	CASSLGPGNQPQHF	14	.	TRBV6-5	.	TRBJ1-5
TGTGCCAGCAGCTTGTTTTTCGGGGATTCACCCCTCCACTTT	CASSLFFGDSPLHF	14	.	TRBV5-6	.	TRBJ1-6
TGTGCCACCCTCCCCCAGTTTACCTACGAGCAGTACTTC	CATLPQFTYEQYF	13	.	TRBV10-3	.	TRBJ2-7
TGTGCCAGCAGCTTGGGTAACCAAGAGACCCAGTACTTC	CASSLGNQETQYF	13	.	TRBV7-8	.	TRBJ2-5
TGTGCCAGCTCACCAACTACCAGGGGTCACGAGCAGTACTTC	CASSPTTRGHEQYF	14	.	TRBV18	.	TRBJ2-7
TGTGCCAGCACCAAACGGACTAGCGAGATAGAGACCCAGTACTTC	CASTKRTSEIETQYF	15	TRBD2	TRBV7-2	once	TRBJ2-5
TGTGCCAGTAGGACTCCCCAGGGGGAGACTTCCAGCCTCCACTTT	CASRTPQGETSSLHF	15	TRBD1	TRBV19	many	TRBJ1-6
TGTGCCAGCATCGGGGGTTATAATTCACCCCTCCACTTT	CASIGGYNSPLHF	13	.	TRBV28	.	TRBJ1-6
TGCGCCAGCAGCCAAGGCGATCAGCCCCAGCATTTT	CASSQGDQPQHF	12	.	TRBV4-1	once	TRBJ1-5
TGTGCCAGCAGCCTCAAAGGGGGTGTCTACGAGCAGTACTTC	CASSLKGGVYEQYF	14	.	TRBV4-2	once	TRBJ2-7
TGTGCCAGCAGCTTGGGAGGGACCCCCGGGGGCGAGCAGTACTTC	CASSLGGTPGGEQYF	15	.	TRBV5-4	.	TRBJ2-7
TGTGCCAGCAGCCTAGCTGCGGCCAGCCAGCTCATGAACACTGAAGCTTTCTTT	CASSLAAASQLMNTEAFF	18	.	TRBV5-4	once	TRBJ1-1
TGTGCCAGCAGTTTATGGAGGGAGGCCCTTGACGAGCAGTACTTC	CASSLWREALDEQYF	15	.	TRBV28	.	TRBJ2-7
TGTGCCAGCAGCTTAGGCAGGGGAGCGGGCAATCAGCCCCAGCATTTT	CASSLGRGAGNQPQHF	16	.	TRBV11-1	.	TRBJ1-5
TGTGCCACCAGTGATTTCAAGGGGGCGGGAAAACTGTTTTTT	CATSDFKGAGKLFF	14	TRBD1	TRBV24-1	.	TRBJ1-4
TGTGCCAGCAGCCACACTTTTCCCCCCGAGCAGTACTTC	CASSHTFPPEQYF	13	.	TRBV3-1/TRBV3-2	.	TRBJ2-7
TGCGCCAGCAGTTTCGCACTTAGCGGGTCCGAGACCCAGTACTTC	CASSFALSGSETQYF	15	TRBD2	TRBV5-1	.	TRBJ2-5
TGTGCCAGCAGCTTAGTTCTAGCGGGGTCTAGCACAGATACGCAGTATTTT	CASSLVLAGSSTDTQYF	17	TRBD2	TRBV11-3	.	TRBJ2-3
TGCGCCAGCAGCCCGATGCGCGAGAGTGGTGAAGCTTTCTTT	CASSPMRESGEAFF	14	.	TRBV5-1	.	TRBJ1-1
TGCGCCAGCAGCCCGGAGGGGCCGAATTCACCCCTCCACTTT	CASSPEGPNSPLHF	14	.	TRBV5-1	.	TRBJ1-6
TGCGCCAGCAGCTTGGGGGGGCTTCGCGAGCAGTACTTC	CASSLGGLREQYF	13	.	TRBV5-1	.	TRBJ2-7
TGTGCCAGCAGCTCGCAGGGTTATCAGCCCCAGCATTTT	CASSSQGYQPQHF	13	.	TRBV7-2	few	TRBJ1-5
TGTGCCTGGAGCGTTCGGGGGGAAAATACGCAGTATTTT	CAWSVRGENTQYF	13	TRBD2	TRBV30	.	TRBJ2-3
TGTGCCAGCAGCGTAGGAGGCTGGGGGCGCGCAGATACGCAGTATTTT	CASSVGGWGRADTQYF	16	.	TRBV9	.	TRBJ2-3
TGCGCCAGCAGCTTAGGACTAGCGGGAGGGCCGTATTACAATGAGCAGTTCTTC	CASSLGLAGGPYYNEQFF	18	TRBD2	TRBV5-1	.	TRBJ2-1
TGTGCCAGCTGGGAGACCTTCACGCCCGAAGGACTAGCGAGCACGGGCAATGAGCAGTTCTTC	CASWETFTPEGLASTGNEQFF	21	TRBD2	TRBV27	.	TRBJ2-1
TGTGCCAGCAGCTTCTATAGCAATCAGCCCCAGCATTTT	CASSFYSNQPQHF	13	.	TRBV5-6	.	TRBJ1-5
TGTGCCTGGAGTGTACTTGCAGGGGAAGCTTTCTTT	CAWSVLAGEAFF	12	.	TRBV30	.	TRBJ1-1